Given below is one T cell receptor (beta chain) in context. Its antigen remains unidentified. The V end lost 2 bases, the J end lost 7 bases, and 17 bases lay between the germline ends. The CDR3 sequence is 14 residues long. Per germline, CDR1 GTSNPN and CDR2 SVGIG (reference sequence). This record comes from a study of T cell responses to AZD1222 COVID-19 vaccine. Study background: Researchers grouped second doses given at about 4 or about 12 weeks into one pool.

Method: immunoSEQ multiplex PCR; TCRdb's copy keeps in-frame clones and lacks some. The sample has 130,000 or so clones; roughly 93% are singletons. The study, taken as a whole, reports: Females made up more of the donors, who were largely white British, and clonal diversity may have come out too low. Regions 160-218 and 743-854 held dominance among vaccine-associated CD4 TCRs, which spanned spike.

The chain combines TRBV30 with TRBJ2-5; perhaps TRBD2 as D (6 bases). The clonotype comes from an adult in good health. Sequencing used peripheral blood, obtained on day 0 of AZD1222 vaccination. This CDR3 reads CAWSPPQGLSTQYF. In DNA, the CDR3 is TGTGCCTGGAGTCCGCCCCAGGGACTTTCGACCCAGTACTTC.